Each of the 6 T cell receptor beta chains below was sequenced from the same sample in a study of cytomegalovirus exposure and HLA in healthy donors. The PCR was carried out with 60 Vbeta primers and 13 Jbeta primers. The table came from immunoSEQ multiplex PCR; TCRdb's copy has only in-frame clones and leaves some out. The sample holds 150,000 to 200,000 clones. Material: PBMCs. These receptors all stem from a boy aged 5 to 17 in good health and CMV-seronegative.

The V call is TRBV9, the J call TRBJ1-4; D may be TRBD1 (5 bases). The CDR3 runs 15 residues. Germline loops: CDR1 SGDLS, CDR2 YYNGEE. Trimming shortened V by 0 bases and J by 8 bases, and 14 bases separated the two germline ends. Here the CDR3 reads CASSVDQGYEEKLFF. The CDR3 DNA sequence: TGTGCCAGCAGCGTAGATCAGGGATATGAGGAAAAACTGTTTTTT.

The rearrangement joins TRBV14 to TRBJ1-2; the D is unclear. CDR3 length equals 14 residues. The V gene's germline CDR1 is SGHDN and CDR2 FVKESK. V lost 0 bases and J 7 bases, leaving 12 bases between the germline ends. In DNA, the CDR3 is TGTGCCAGCAGCCAAGATTGGGGAGTAGTTGGCTACACCTTC. Translating it yields CASSQDWGVVGYTF.

The rearrangement joins TRBV5-1 to TRBJ2-3; TRBD2 matches 12 bases. This CDR3 comprises 15 residues. Unmatched junction bases numbered 4, after V lost 3 bases and J lost 5 bases. The germline V gene has CDR1 SGHRS and CDR2 YFSETQ. The CDR3 DNA sequence: TGCGCCAGCAGCTCGTCACTAGCGGGGGGAGATACGCAGTATTTT. Translating gives CASSSSLAGGDTQYF.

The genes are TRBV20-1 and TRBJ2-1; D call uncertain. The ends were cut back, 8 bases at V and 8 bases at J, with 4 bases in the middle. This CDR3 is built from 8 residues. The germline V gene encodes CDR1 DFQATT and CDR2 SNEGSKA (reference sequence). CDR3 DNA: TGCAGTACACATGAGCAGTTCTTC. Encoded protein: CSTHEQFF.

V is TRBV4-2 and J is TRBJ1-6; the D is unclear. The CDR3 loop spans 15 amino acids. Per the germline V gene, CDR1 is LGHNA and CDR2 is YNFKEQ. V was cut by 4 bases and J by 8 bases, with 15 bases left in between. The CDR3: CASSLDGALDSPLHF. The CDR3 DNA reads as TGTGCCAGCAGCCTCGACGGAGCATTGGATTCACCCCTCCACTTT.

The rearrangement links TRBV28 to TRBJ2-3; 10 bases match TRBD2. The V gene's germline CDR1 is MDHEN and CDR2 SYDVKM. CDR3 length: 15 amino acids. Unmatched junction bases numbered 10, after V lost 5 bases and J lost 8 bases. Here the CDR3 reads CASSALSGGEGTQYF. DNA for the CDR3: TGTGCCAGCAGTGCTCTCAGCGGGGGGGAAGGTACGCAGTATTTT.